The sequence of this T cell receptor (beta chain) was determined in a study of OX40 agonist ivuxolimab in advanced cancers. About the investigation overall: The costimulatory receptor OX40 (CD134) was targeted by ivuxolimab, a fully human IgG2 agonistic monoclonal antibody. Three dose-escalation patients achieved partial responses, one with hepatocellular carcinoma and two with cutaneous melanoma. Prior anti-PD-1, anti-PD-L1 or anti-CTLA-4 therapy was permitted, and checkpoint inhibitors had been received by roughly 42% of dose-escalation patients. Peripheral TCRbeta sequencing aimed to test whether ivuxolimab altered TCR sequence diversity and caused clonal T-cell expansion. In the dose-escalation cohort, 70% to 85% of patients were male, and the mean age was 60 years with a range of roughly 20 to 79. Of the approximately 50 dose-escalation patients, hepatocellular carcinoma was present in around 20, melanoma in around 15, renal cell carcinoma in 9 and head and neck cancer in 9. Intravenous ivuxolimab was administered to patients every 2 weeks at six dose levels: 0.01, 0.1, 0.3, 1.5, 3 and 10 mg/kg. The paper reports the monotherapy dose-escalation portion (N = 52 patients) of the phase I ivuxolimab trial.

The full study reports these points: In the 0.1-3.0 mg/kg groups, partial responders were among the patients with the lowest normalized peripheral clonal expansion, particularly in CD8+ T cells. Low levels of normalized T-cell clonal expansion were also shown by some nonresponding patients. At doses of 0.1 to 3.0 mg/kg, clonal expansion of both CD4+ and CD8+ T cells in blood was seen between baseline and week 6. After ivuxolimab, more expanded clones were found on average in CD8+ T cells than in CD4+ T cells. Antigen specificity was not determined for the clonally expanded peripheral T cells.

The trial excluded patients who had a history of autoimmune disease or were on systemic immunosuppression. Peripheral blood for TCR sequencing was drawn from every dose cohort at baseline, at cycle 4 day 1 and at cycle 7 day 1. Samples were obtained from an open-label, multicenter, first-in-human phase I dose-escalation trial of ivuxolimab. The trial enrolled adults with locally advanced or metastatic head and neck squamous cell, hepatocellular, melanoma or renal cell carcinoma. Before TCR sequencing, CD4+ and CD8+ T cells were separately sorted from peripheral blood. To note about this clone: Its antigen remains undetermined. The sample holds no much larger clone one base away, and base qualities are not on file.

The CDR3, cysteine through phenylalanine, is 15 amino acids long. CDR3 DNA is the only sequence kept; it has 45 bases, read in frame from the first base. The germline V gene gives CDR1 as LGHNA and CDR2 as YSLEER. Ends trimmed: V by 4 bases, J by 5 bases; bases unmatched to a gene: 10. For sequencing of the TCRbeta CDR3 region, genomic DNA was extracted from the sorted cells. The immunoSEQ Assay was used for sequencing of TCRbeta CDR3 regions. What TCRdb holds here is the immuneACCESS table cut down to in-frame rearrangements. Part of the clones is not present; checked against another copy, under half of the missing clones reflect an unresolved V gene, and the others are unexplained. In all, the sample holds 5,600 or so clones, and about 71% of those were seen once. Under 75% of the sample lies in the top ten.

This sequence uses TRBV4-3 and TRBJ1-2, with TRBD1 matching 7 junction bases. The input for sequencing was CD4+ or CD8+ T cells sorted from blood, taken in a trial of the OX40 agonist ivuxolimab. This receptor was obtained from an adult with an advanced solid tumor such as melanoma, head and neck, liver or kidney cancer. The DNA is TGCGCCAGCAGCCCTCACCGGGACAGTAAATATGGCTACACCTTC. Its translation reads: CASSPHRDSKYGYTF.